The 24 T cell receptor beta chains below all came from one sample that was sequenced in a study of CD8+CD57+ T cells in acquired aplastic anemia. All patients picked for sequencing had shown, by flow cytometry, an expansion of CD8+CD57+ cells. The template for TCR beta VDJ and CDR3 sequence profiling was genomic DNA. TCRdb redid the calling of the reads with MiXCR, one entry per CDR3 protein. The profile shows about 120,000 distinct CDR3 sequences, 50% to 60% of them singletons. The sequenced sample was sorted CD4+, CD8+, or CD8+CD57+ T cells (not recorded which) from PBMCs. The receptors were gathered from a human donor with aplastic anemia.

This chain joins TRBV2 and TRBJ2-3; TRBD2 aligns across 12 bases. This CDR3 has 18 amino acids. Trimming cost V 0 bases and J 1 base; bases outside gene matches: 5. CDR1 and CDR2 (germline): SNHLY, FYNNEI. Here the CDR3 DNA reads TGTGCCAGCAGTGAAGCGCTCCGGACTAGCGGGGGCACAGATACGCAGTATTTT. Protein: CASSEALRTSGGTDTQYF.

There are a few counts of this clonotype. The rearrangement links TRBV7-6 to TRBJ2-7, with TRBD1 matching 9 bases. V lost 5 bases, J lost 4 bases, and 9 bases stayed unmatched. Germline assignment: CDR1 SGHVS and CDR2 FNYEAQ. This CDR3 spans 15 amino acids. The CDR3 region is CASSPGTGSSYEQYF. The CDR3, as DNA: TGTGCCAGCAGCCCCGGGACAGGGTCTTCATACGAGCAGTACTTC.

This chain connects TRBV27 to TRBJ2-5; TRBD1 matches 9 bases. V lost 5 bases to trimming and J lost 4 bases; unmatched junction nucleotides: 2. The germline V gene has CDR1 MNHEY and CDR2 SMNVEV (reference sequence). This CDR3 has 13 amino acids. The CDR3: CASSGDRAETQYF. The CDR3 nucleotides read TGTGCCAGCAGTGGGGACAGGGCAGAGACCCAGTACTTC.

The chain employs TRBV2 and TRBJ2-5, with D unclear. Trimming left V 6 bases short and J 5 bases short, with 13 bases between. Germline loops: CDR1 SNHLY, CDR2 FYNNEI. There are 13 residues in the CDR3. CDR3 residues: CASRPWASETQYF. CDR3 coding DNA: TGTGCCAGCAGGCCCTGGGCGTCGGAGACCCAGTACTTC.

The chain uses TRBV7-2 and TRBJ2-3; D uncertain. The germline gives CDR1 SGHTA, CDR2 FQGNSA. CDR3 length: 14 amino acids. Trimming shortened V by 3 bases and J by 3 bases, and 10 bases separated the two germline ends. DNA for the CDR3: TGTGCCAGCAGCTTGGTAGGCGGTACAGATACGCAGTATTTT. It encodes CASSLVGGTDTQYF. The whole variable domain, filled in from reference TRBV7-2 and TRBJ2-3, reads GAGVSQSPSNKVTEKGKDVELRCDPISGHTALYWYRQSLGQGLEFLIYFQGNSAPDKSGLPSDRFSAERTGGSVSTLTIQRTQQEDSAVYLCASSLVGGTDTQYFGPGTRLTVL.

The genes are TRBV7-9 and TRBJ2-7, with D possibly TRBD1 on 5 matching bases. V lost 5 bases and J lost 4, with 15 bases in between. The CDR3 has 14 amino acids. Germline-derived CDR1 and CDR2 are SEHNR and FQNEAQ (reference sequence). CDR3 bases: TGTGCCAGCAGCCAATCTAAGGGGTCTTACGAGCAGTACTTC. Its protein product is CASSQSKGSYEQYF. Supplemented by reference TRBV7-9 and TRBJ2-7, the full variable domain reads DTGVSQNPRHKITKRGQNVTFRCDPISEHNRLYWYRQTLGQGPEFLTYFQNEAQLEKSRLLSDRFSAERPKGSFSTLEIQRTEQGDSAMYLCASSQSKGSYEQYFGPGTRLTVT.

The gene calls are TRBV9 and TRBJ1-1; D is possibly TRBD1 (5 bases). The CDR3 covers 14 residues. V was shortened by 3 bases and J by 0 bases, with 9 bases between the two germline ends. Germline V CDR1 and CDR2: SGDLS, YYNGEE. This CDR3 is CASSGGGMNTEAFF. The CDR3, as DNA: TGTGCCAGCAGCGGGGGCGGAATGAACACTGAAGCTTTCTTT.

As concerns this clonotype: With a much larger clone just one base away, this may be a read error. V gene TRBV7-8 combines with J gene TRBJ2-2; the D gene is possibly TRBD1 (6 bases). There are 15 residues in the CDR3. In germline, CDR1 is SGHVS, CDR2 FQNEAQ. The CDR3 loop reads CASSRTNRESGELSF. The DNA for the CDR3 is TGTGCCAGCAGCCGGACAAACAGGGAGTCCGGGGAGCTGTCTTTT.

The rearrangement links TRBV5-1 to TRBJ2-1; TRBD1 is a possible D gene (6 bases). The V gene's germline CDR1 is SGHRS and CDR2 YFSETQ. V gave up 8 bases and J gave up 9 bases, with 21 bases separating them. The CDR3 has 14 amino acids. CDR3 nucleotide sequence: TGCGCCAGTGCGGATTACAGGGCGACGGGTGAGCAGTTCTTC. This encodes CASADYRATGEQFF.

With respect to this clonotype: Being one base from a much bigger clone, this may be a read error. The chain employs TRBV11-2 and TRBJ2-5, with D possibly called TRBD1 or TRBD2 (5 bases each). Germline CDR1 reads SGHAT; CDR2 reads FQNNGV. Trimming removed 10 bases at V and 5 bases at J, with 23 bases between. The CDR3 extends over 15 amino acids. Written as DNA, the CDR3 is TGTGCCACTTCCTCAGTCGGGGCAGGGAGCGAGACCCAGTACTTC. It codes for CATSSVGAGSETQYF. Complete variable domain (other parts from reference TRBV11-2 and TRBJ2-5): EAGVAQSPRYKIIEKRQSVAFWCNPISGHATLYWYQQILGQGPKLLIQFQNNGVVDDSQLPKDRFSAERLKGVDSTLKIQPAKLEDSAVYLCATSSVGAGSETQYFGPGTRLLVL.

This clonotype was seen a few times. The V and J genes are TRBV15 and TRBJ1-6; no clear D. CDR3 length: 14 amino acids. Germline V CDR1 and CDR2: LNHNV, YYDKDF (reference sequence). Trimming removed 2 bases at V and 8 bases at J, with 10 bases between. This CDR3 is CATSRPRADSPLHF. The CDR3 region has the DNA TGTGCCACCAGCAGACCTCGCGCGGATTCACCCCTCCACTTT.

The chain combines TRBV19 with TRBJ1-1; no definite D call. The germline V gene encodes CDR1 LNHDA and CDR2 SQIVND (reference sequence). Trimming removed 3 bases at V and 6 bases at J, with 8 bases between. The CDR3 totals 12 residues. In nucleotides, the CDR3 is TGTGCCAGTAGTATCTCCCCCCCTGAAGCTTTCTTT. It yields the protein CASSISPPEAFF.

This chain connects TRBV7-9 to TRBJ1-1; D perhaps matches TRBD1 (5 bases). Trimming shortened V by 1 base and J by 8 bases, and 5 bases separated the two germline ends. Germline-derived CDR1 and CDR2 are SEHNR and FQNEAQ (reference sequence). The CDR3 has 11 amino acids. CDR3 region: CASSLDREAFF. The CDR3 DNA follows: TGTGCCAGCAGCTTAGACAGGGAAGCTTTCTTT.

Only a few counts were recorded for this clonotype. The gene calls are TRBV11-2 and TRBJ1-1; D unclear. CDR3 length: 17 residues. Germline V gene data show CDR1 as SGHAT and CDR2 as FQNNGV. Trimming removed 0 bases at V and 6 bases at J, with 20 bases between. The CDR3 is CASSLDRAGLEVSEAFF. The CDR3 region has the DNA TGTGCCAGCAGCTTAGATCGGGCGGGTTTGGAAGTCTCTGAAGCTTTCTTT.

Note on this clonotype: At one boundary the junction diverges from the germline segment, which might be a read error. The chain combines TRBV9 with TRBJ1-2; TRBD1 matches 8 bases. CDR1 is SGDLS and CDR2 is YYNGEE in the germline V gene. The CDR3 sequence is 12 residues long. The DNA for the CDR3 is TGTGCTAGCAGCCCACAGGGGGATGGCTACACCTTC. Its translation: CASSPQGDGYTF.

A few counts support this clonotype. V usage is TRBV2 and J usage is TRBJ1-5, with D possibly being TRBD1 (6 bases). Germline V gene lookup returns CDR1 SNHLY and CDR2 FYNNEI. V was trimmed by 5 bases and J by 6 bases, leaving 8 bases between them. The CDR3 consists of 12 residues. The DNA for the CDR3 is TGTGCCAGCAGTCAGGGGTTTCAGCCCCAGCATTTT. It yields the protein CASSQGFQPQHF.

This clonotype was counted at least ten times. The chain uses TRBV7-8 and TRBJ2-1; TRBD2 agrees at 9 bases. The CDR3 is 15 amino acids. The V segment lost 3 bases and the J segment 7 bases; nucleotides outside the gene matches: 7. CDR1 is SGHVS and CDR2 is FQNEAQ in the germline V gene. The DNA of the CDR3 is TGTGCCAGCAGCTTTAGCGGGAGCGGTTATAATGAGCAGTTCTTC. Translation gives CASSFSGSGYNEQFF.

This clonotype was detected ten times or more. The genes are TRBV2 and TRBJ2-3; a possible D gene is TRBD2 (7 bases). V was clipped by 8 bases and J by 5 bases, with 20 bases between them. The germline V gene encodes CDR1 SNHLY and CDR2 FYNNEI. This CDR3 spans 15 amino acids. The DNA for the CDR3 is TGTGCCAGCGGATCGGGGGGCTCACTGGTAGATACGCAGTATTTT. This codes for CASGSGGSLVDTQYF. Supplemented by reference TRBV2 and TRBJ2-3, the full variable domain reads EPEVTQTPSHQVTQMGQEVILRCVPISNHLYFYWYRQILGQKVEFLVSFYNNEISEKSEIFDDQFSVERPDGSNFTLKIRSTKLEDSAMYFCASGSGGSLVDTQYFGPGTRLTVL.

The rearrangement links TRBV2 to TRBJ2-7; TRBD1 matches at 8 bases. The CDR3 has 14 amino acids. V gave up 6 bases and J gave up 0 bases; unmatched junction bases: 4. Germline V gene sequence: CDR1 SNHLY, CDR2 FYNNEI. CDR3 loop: CASRPGGYSYEQYF. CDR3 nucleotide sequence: TGTGCCAGCAGGCCAGGGGGCTACTCCTACGAGCAGTACTTC.

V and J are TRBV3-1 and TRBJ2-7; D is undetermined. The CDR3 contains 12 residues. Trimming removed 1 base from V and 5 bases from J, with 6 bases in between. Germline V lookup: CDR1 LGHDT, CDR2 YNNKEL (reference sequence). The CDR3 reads CASSQVYHEQYF. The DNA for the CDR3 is TGTGCCAGCAGCCAAGTGTACCACGAGCAGTACTTC.

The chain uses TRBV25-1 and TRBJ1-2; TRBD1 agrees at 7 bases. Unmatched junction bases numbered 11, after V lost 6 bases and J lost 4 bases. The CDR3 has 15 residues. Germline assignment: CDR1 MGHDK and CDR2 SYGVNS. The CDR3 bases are TGTGCCAGCAGACCAAACAGGGGCGAAGGCTATGGCTACACCTTC. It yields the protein CASRPNRGEGYGYTF.

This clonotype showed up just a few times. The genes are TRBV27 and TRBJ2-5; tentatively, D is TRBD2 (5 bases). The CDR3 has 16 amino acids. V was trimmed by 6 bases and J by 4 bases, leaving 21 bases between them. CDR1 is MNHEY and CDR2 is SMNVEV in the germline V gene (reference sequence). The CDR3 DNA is TGTGCCAGCAGCCTCTCGAGCGGTGGTAGAAGAGAGACCCAGTACTTC. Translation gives CASSLSSGGRRETQYF.

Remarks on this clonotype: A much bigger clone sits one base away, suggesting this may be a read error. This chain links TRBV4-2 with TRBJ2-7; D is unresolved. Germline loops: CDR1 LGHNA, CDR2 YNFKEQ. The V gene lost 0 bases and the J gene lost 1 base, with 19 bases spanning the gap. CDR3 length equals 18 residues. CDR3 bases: TGTGCCAGCAGCCAAGATAGGTTAGGTAGCCTCGGGTCCTACGAGCAGTACTTC. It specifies CASSQDRLGSLGSYEQYF.

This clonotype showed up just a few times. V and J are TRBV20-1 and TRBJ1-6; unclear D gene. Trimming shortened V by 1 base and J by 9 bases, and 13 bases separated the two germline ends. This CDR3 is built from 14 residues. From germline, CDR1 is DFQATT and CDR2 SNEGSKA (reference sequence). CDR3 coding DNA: TGCAGTGCTAGAGGGGGTTGGGGTAGTTCACCCCTCCACTTT. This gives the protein CSARGGWGSSPLHF.